This T cell receptor (beta chain) was captured in a study of identical twins. A universal primer site came from template switching; cDNA carried unique molecular identifiers. TCRdb used MiXCR to reprocess the 5' RACE reads, holding one entry per CDR3 protein. The sample shows fewer than 550,000 distinct CDR3 sequences, 13% to 15% of them seen only once. These same data were also listed under a study on yellow fever vaccine responses in identical twins.

The clonotype was recovered from a woman in her late teens or twenties in good health. Sample: CD4+ T cells sorted from blood.

The CDR3 region has the DNA TGTGCCATCAGTGAGACGGAGACCCAGTACTTC. Protein: CAISETETQYF. The chain combines TRBV10-3 with TRBJ2-5; D remains ambiguous. The germline gives CDR1 ENHRY, CDR2 SYGVKD. There are 11 residues in the CDR3. Trimming pared 2 bases from V and 5 bases from J, leaving 3 bases between.